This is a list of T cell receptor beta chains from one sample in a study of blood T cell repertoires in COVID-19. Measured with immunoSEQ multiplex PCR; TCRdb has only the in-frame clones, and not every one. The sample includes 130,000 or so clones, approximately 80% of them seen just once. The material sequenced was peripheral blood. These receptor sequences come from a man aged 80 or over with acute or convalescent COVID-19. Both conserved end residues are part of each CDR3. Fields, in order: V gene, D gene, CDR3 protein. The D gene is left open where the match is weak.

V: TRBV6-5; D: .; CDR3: CASSYNGHANTEAFF
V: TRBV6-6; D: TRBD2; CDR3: CASRPRVSGAYNEQFF
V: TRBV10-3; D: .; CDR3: CAISDAAGSSTDTQYF
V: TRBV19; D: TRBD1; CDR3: CASTPATGTNQPQHF
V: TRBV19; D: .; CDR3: CASSTTSPGRGYGYTF
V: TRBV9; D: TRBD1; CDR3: CASSQRSSGGDYGYTF
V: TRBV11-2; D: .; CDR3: CASSLDRGGIGWTQYF
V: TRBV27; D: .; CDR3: CASSLSIAGRDTQYF
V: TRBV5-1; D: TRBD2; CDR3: CASSSLAGREDTQYF
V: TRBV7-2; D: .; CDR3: CASSASDIHNEQFF
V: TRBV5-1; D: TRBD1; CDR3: CASSAGQGYSFGGELFF
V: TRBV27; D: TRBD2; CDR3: CASRQLGGNNNEQFF
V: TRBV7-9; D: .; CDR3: CASSLDGGDEQFF
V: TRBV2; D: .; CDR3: CASSVAGQPYGYTF
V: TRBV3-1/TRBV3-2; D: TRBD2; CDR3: CASSRSGGAVYEQYF
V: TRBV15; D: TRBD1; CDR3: CATSRDRDRVRNQPQHF
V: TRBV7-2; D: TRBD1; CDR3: CASSLQGDSAEAFF
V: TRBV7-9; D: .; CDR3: CASSLGADTDTQYF
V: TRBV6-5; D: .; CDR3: CASSYATGSGANVLTF
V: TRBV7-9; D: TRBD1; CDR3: CASSFARDRGTEAFF
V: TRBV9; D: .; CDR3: CASSPLDGQETQYF
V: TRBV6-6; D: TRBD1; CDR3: CASSQAGGQISTNEKLFF
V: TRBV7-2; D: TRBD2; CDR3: CASSMSGGETQYF
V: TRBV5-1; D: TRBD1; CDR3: CASLHRGLGRVNYGYTF
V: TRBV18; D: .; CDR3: CASSPSGQPNEKLFF
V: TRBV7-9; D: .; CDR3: CASSYRWGQNTEAFF
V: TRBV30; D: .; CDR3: CAWGRGSYEQYF
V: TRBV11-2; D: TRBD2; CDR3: CASSKQRGVNEQFF
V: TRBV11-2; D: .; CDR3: CASSSPRRENYGYTF
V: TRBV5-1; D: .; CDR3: CASSLGTTSEQYF
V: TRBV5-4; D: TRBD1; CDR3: CASWGQRGNEQFF
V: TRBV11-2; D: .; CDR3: CASSLKSYSANTGELFF
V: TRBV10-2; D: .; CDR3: CASMTDSYGYTF
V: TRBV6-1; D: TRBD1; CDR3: CASSETGDQPQHF
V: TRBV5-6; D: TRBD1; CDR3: CASSFSGTVYEQFF
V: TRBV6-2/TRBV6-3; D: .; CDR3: CASSWGREFYEQYF
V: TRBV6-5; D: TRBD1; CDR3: CASSLRTGVEKLFF
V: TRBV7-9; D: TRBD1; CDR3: CASSLGALQGSQETQYF
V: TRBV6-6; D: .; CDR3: CAGGMYTGELFF
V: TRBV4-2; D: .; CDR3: CASSQDGRVGEKLFF
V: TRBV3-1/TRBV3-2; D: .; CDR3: CASSQDRVRVGEETQYF
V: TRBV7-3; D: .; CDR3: CASSLTGTGGHETQYF
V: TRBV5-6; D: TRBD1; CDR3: CASRSAGQGFTDTQYF
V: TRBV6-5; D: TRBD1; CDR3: CASRTGGNQPQHF
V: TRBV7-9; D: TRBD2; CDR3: CASSQTGTTNTGELFF
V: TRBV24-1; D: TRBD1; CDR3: CATSDSRTGPETQYF
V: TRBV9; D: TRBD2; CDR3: CASSVRGGNTGELFF